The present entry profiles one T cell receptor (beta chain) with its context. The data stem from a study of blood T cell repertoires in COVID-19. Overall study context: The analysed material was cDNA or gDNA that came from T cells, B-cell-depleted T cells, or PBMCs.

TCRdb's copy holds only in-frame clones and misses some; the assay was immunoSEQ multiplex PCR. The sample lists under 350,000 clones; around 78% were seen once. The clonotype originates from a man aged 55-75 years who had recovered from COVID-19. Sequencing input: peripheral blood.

DNA for the CDR3: TGTGCCAGCAGTTTAAGGACAGGATTGAATTCACCCCTCCACTTT. It yields the protein CASSLRTGLNSPLHF. The chain uses TRBV28 and TRBJ1-6, with 7 nucleotides matching TRBD1. Trimming cost V 2 bases and J 7 bases; bases outside gene matches: 5. The CDR3 runs to 15 residues. Per the germline V gene, CDR1 is MDHEN and CDR2 is SYDVKM.